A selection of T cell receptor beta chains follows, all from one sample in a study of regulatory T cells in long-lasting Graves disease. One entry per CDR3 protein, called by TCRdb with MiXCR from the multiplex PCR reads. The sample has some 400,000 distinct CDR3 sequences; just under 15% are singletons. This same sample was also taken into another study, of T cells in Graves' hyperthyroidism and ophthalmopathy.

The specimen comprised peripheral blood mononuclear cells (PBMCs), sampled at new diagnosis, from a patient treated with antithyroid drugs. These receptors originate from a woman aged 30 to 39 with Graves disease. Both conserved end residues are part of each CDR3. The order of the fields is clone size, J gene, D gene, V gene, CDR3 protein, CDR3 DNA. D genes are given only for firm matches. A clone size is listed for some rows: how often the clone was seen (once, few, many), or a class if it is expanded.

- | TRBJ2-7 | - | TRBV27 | CASSFSSAGAYEQYF | TGTGCCAGCAGTTTCTCTAGCGCAGGGGCTTATGAGCAGTACTTC
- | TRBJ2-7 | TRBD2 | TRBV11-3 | CASSLGAPAASGRKLDF | TGTGCCAGCAGCTTAGGGGCCCCGGCGGCTAGCGGGAGAAAGTTGGACTTC
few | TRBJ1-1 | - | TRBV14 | CASSVTTGSTEAFF | TGTGCCAGCAGCGTCACCACAGGGAGCACTGAAGCTTTCTTT
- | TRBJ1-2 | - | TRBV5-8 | CASSAPPQAYGYTF | TGTGCCAGCAGCGCGCCCCCCCAGGCCTATGGCTACACCTTC
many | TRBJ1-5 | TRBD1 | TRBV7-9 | CASSHGQGQMVGNQPQHF | TGTGCCAGCAGCCATGGACAGGGTCAAATGGTTGGCAATCAGCCCCAGCATTTT
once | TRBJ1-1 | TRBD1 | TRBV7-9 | CAISFDPGQGARGTEAFF | TGTGCCATCAGCTTCGATCCGGGACAGGGGGCGAGGGGCACTGAAGCTTTCTTT
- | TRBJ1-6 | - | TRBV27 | CASRFINLNSPLHF | TGTGCCAGCAGATTCATAAATCTAAATTCACCCCTCCACTTT
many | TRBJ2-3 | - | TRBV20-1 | CSTNPGATSTDTQYF | TGCAGTACTAACCCCGGAGCAACTAGCACAGATACGCAGTATTTT
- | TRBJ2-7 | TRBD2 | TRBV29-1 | CSVGGLGPTYEQYF | TGCAGCGTTGGGGGACTAGGACCGACCTACGAGCAGTACTTC
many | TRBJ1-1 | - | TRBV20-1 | CSARVGRNTEAFF | TGCAGTGCTAGAGTCGGTCGGAACACTGAAGCTTTCTTT
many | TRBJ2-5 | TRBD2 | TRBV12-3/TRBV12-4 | CASSSSGQETQYF | TGTGCCAGCAGCTCTAGCGGGCAAGAGACCCAGTACTTC
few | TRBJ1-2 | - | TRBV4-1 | CASSQDPGDYGYTF | TGCGCCAGCAGCCAAGATCCAGGGGACTATGGCTACACCTTC
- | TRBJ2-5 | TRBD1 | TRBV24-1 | CATSERTGLGETQYF | TGTGCCACCAGTGAACGGACAGGGTTGGGAGAGACCCAGTACTTC
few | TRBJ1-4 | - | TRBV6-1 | CASGDYNEKLFF | TGTGCCAGCGGGGACTATAATGAAAAACTGTTTTTT
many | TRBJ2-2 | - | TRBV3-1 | CASTSLNTGELFF | TGTGCCAGCACGTCCCTGAACACCGGGGAGCTGTTTTTT
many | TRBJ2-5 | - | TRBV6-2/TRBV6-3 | CASRGLRETQYF | TGTGCCAGCAGGGGGCTGAGGGAGACCCAGTACTTC
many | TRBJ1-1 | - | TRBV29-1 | CSVGRGTEAFF | TGCAGCGTTGGTAGGGGCACTGAAGCTTTCTTT
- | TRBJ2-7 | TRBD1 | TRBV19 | CASSIAQGAYEQYF | TGTGCCAGTAGTATAGCGCAGGGGGCGTACGAGCAGTACTTC
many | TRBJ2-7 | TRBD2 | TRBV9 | CASSLGLAESYEQYF | TGTGCCAGCAGCCTGGGACTAGCGGAGTCCTACGAGCAGTACTTC
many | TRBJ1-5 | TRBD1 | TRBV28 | CAIRPLGQWNQPQHF | TGTGCCATACGCCCCCTGGGACAGTGGAATCAGCCCCAGCATTTT
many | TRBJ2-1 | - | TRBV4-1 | CASSQLDSSYNEQFF | TGCGCCAGCAGCCAACTTGACTCCTCCTACAATGAGCAGTTCTTC
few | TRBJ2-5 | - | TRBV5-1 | CASSPSPEETQYF | TGCGCCAGCAGCCCCAGCCCGGAAGAGACCCAGTACTTC
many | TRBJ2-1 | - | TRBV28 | CASSLLTERDEQFF | TGTGCCAGCAGTTTGTTGACAGAGAGGGATGAGCAGTTCTTC
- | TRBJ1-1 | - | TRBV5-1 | CASSFGLSGNTEAFF | TGCGCCAGCAGCTTTGGATTGTCAGGGAACACTGAAGCTTTCTTT
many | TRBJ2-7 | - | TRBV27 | CASVLQGGQISSYEQYF | TGTGCCAGCGTCCTTCAGGGGGGACAAATTTCCTCCTACGAGCAGTACTTC
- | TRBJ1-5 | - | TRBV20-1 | CSADGGPRGQPQHF | TGCAGTGCTGATGGGGGACCGAGGGGACAGCCCCAGCATTTT
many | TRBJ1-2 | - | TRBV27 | CASSREGFSLYGYTF | TGTGCCAGCAGCCGCGAGGGGTTCTCCCTCTATGGCTACACCTTC
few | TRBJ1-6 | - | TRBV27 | CASSLLRPGGSLNSPLHF | TGTGCCAGCAGTTTACTGAGACCGGGGGGTTCTCTTAATTCACCCCTCCACTTT
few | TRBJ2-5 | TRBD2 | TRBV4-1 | CASSRLAGKSQETQYF | TGCGCCAGCAGCAGGCTAGCGGGAAAGTCTCAAGAGACCCAGTACTTC
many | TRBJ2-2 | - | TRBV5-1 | CASSPRPGNTGELFF | TGCGCCAGCAGCCCACGGCCCGGAAACACCGGGGAGCTGTTTTTT
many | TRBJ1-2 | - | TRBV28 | CASRQGGHGYTF | TGTGCCAGCAGACAAGGGGGGCATGGCTACACCTTC
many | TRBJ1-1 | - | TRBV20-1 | CSAREREEAFF | TGCAGTGCTAGAGAGAGGGAGGAAGCTTTCTTT
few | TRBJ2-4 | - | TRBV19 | CASSRQGISRAKNIQYF | TGTGCCAGTAGTAGGCAGGGGATCAGTCGGGCCAAAAACATTCAGTACTTC
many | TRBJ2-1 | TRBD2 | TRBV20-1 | CSARTGTSVYNEQFF | TGCAGTGCCAGAACCGGGACTAGCGTTTACAATGAGCAGTTCTTC
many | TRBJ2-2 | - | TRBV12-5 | CASGFPNTGELFF | TGTGCTAGTGGTTTCCCGAACACCGGGGAGCTGTTTTTT
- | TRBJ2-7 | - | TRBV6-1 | CASHWGAVGPSGYEQYF | TGTGCCAGCCACTGGGGGGCTGTCGGTCCGTCGGGCTACGAGCAGTACTTC
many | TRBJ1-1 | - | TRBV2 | CASSGGGGLNTEAFF | TGTGCCAGCAGTGGGGGGGGCGGCCTGAACACTGAAGCTTTCTTT
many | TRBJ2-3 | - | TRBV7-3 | CASSPTGLPDTQYF | TGTGCCAGCAGCCCGACGGGACTGCCAGATACGCAGTATTTT
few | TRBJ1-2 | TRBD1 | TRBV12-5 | CASGSGTANYGYTF | TGTGCTAGTGGTTCTGGGACAGCCAATTATGGCTACACCTTC
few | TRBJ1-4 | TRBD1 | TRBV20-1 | CSAWDREGKTNATNEKLFF | TGCAGTGCTTGGGACAGGGAGGGAAAAACAAATGCAACTAATGAAAAACTGTTTTTT
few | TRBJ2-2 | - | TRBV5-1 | CASSLGSSAGELFF | TGCGCCAGCAGCTTGGGGTCATCAGCCGGGGAGCTGTTTTTT
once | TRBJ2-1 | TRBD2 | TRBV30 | CAWSELARSTYNEQFF | TGTGCCTGGAGTGAACTAGCGCGGTCCACCTACAATGAGCAGTTCTTC
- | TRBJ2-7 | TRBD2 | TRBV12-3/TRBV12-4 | CASSLFTTSRDEQYF | TGTGCCAGCAGTTTATTCACGACTAGCCGTGACGAGCAGTACTTC
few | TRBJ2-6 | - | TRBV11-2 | CASSLEISGANVLTF | TGTGCCAGCAGCTTAGAAATCTCTGGGGCCAACGTCCTGACTTTC